This TCR beta chain was observed in a study of T cells in Graves' hyperthyroidism and ophthalmopathy. V trimming: 2 bases; J trimming: 7 bases; junction bases outside the gene matches: 5. Germline V gene lookup returns CDR1 MNHEY and CDR2 SMNVEV (reference sequence). This CDR3 has 14 amino acids. Amplification targeted TCR beta CDR3 regions from RNA transcripts. The study used the HTBI primer set for a first-round RT-PCR of the TCR CDR3. TCRdb redid the calling of the multiplex PCR reads with MiXCR, one entry per CDR3 protein. The data hold about 510,000 distinct CDR3 sequences, with 12% to 15% observed a single time. This clonotype was seen repeatedly, ten times or more.

This TCR was recovered from a woman in her thirties or forties with Graves' hyperthyroidism. The sample comprised blood. The rearrangement joins TRBV27 to TRBJ2-7, with TRBD2 identical over 10 bases. The CDR3, as DNA: TGTGCCAGCAGTTTAGAAACTAGCGGGACGGAGCAGTACTTC. Its translation is CASSLETSGTEQYF.